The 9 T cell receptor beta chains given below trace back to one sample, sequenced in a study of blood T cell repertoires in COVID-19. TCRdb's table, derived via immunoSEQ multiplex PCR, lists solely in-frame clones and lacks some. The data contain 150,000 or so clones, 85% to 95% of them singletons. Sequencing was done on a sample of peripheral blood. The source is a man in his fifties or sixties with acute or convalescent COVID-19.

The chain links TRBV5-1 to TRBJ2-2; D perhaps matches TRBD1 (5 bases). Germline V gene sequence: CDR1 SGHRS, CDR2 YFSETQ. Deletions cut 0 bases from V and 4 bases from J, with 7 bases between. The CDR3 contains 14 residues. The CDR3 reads CASSLGQPTGELFF. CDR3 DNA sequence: TGCGCCAGCAGCTTGGGACAGCCCACCGGGGAGCTGTTTTTT.

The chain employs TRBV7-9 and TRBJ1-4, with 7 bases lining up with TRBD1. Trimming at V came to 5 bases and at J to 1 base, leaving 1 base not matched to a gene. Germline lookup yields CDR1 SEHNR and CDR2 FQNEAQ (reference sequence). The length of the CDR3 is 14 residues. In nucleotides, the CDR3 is TGTGCCAGCAGCCGGGACAGAACTAATGAAAAACTGTTTTTT. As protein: CASSRDRTNEKLFF.

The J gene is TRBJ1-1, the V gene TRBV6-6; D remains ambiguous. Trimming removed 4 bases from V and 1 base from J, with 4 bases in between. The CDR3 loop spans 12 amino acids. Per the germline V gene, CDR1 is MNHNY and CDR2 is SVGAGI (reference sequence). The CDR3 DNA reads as TGTGCCAGCAGTTCGGGGAACACTGAAGCTTTCTTT. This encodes CASSSGNTEAFF.

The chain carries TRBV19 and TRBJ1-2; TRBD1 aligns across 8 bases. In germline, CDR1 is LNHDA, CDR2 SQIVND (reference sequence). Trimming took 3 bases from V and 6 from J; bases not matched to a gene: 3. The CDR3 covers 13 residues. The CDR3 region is CASSMHRGDGYTF. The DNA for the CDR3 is TGTGCCAGTAGTATGCACAGGGGGGATGGCTACACCTTC.

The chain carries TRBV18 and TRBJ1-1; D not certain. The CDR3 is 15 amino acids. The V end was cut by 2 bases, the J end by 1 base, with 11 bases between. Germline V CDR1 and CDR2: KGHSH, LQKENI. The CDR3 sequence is CASSPSNPKNTEAFF. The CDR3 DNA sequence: TGTGCCAGCTCACCATCAAATCCCAAGAACACTGAAGCTTTCTTT.

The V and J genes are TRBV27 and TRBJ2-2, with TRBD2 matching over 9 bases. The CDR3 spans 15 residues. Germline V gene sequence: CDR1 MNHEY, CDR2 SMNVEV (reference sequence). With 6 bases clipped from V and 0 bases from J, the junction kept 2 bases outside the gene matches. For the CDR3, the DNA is TGTGCCAGCAGGGTAGCGGGGGCGAACACCGGGGAGCTGTTTTTT. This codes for CASRVAGANTGELFF.

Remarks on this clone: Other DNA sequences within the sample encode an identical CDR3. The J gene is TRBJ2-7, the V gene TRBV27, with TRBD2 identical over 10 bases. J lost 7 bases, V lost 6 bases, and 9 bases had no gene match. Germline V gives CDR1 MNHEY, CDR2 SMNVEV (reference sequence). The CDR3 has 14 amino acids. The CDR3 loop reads CASSLAGGPREQYF. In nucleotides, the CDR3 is TGTGCCAGCAGCTTAGCGGGGGGACCTCGGGAGCAGTACTTC.

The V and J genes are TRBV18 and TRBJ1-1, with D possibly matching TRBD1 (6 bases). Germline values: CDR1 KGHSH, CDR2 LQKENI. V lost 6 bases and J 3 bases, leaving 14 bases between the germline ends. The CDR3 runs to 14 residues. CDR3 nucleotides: TGTGCCAGCTCGGCGGCCAGGGGAGACACTGAAGCTTTCTTT. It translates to CASSAARGDTEAFF. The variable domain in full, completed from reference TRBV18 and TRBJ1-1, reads NAGVMQNPRHLVRRRGQEARLRCSPMKGHSHVYWYRQLPEEGLKFMVYLQKENIIDESGMPKERFSAEFPKEGPSILRIQQVVRGDSAAYFCASSAARGDTEAFFGQGTRLTVV.

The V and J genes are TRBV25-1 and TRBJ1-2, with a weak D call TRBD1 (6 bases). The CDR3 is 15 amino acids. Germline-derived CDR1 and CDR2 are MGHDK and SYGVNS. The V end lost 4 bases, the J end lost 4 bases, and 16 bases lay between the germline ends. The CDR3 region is CASSGLPQGSYGYTF. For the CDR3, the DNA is TGTGCCAGCAGTGGGCTCCCACAGGGTTCCTATGGCTACACCTTC.